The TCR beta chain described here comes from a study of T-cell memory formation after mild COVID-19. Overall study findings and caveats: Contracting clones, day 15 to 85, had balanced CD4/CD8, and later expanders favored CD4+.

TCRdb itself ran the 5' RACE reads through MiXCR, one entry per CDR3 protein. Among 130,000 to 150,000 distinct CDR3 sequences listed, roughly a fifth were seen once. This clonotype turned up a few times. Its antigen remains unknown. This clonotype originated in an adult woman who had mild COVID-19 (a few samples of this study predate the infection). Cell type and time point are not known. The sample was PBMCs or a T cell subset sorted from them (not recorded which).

CDR3 in amino acids: CASTRDSMNTEAFF. The CDR3 DNA sequence: TGTGCCAGCACCAGGGACAGTATGAACACTGAAGCTTTCTTT. The V call is TRBV7-9, the J call TRBJ1-1; TRBD1 matches 7 bases. The V segment lost 7 bases and the J segment 0 bases; nucleotides outside the gene matches: 5. CDR1 and CDR2 (germline): SEHNR, FQNEAQ (reference sequence). This CDR3 comprises 14 residues.